The entry that follows covers one TCR beta chain sequence. V lost 4 bases, J lost 6 bases, and 15 bases lay in between. The CDR3 is 14 residues long. In germline, CDR1 is SGDLS, CDR2 YYNGEE. This sample stems from a study of control samples from healthy donors and cancer patients. Generated by immunoSEQ multiplex PCR, the TCRdb table keeps only in-frame clones and is missing some. The sample contains 130,000 to 150,000 clones, around 85% of which appear only once. This sequence originates from a woman in her twenties or thirties in good health. Sequencing was performed on blood. The chain employs TRBV9 and TRBJ2-3; D may be TRBD1 or TRBD2 (5 bases each). This CDR3 is CASSTHPEGDTQYF. The CDR3 DNA is TGTGCCAGCAGCACCCACCCAGAGGGGGATACGCAGTATTTT. The whole variable domain, remainder taken from reference TRBV9 and TRBJ2-3, is DSGVTQTPKHLITATGQRVTLRCSPRSGDLSVYWYQQSLDQGLQFLIQYYNGEERAKGNILERFSAQQFPDLHSELNLSSLELGDSALYFCASSTHPEGDTQYFGPGTRLTVL.